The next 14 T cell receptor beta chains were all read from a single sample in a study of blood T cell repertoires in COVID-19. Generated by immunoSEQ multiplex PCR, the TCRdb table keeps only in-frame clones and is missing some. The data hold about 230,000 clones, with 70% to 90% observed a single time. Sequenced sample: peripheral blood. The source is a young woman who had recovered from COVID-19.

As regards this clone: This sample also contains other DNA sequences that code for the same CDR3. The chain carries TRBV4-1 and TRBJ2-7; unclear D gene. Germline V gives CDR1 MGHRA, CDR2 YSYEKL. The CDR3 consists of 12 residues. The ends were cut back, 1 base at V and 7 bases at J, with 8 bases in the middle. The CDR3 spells CASSQGGGEQYF. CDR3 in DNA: TGCGCCAGCAGCCAAGGAGGTGGTGAGCAGTACTTC.

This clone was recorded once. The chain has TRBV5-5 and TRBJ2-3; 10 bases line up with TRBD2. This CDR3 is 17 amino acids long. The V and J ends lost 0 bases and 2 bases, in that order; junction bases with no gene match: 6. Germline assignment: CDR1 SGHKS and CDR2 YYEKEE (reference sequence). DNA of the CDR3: TGTGCCAGCAGCTTGGAGACTAGCGGGCCCCACACAGATACGCAGTATTTT. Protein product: CASSLETSGPHTDTQYF.

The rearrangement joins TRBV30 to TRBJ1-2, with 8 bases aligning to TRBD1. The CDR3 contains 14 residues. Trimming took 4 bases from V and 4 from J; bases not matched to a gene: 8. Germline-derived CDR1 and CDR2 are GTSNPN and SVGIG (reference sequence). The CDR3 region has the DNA TGTGCCTGGACCCCCAGGGGGCGAGGCTATGGCTACACCTTC. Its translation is CAWTPRGRGYGYTF.

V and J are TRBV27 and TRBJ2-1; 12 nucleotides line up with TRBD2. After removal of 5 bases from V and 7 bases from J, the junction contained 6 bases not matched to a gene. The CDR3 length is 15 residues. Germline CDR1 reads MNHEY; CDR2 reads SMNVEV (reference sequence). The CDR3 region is CASSALAGGWNEQFF. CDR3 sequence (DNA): TGTGCCAGCAGTGCCCTAGCGGGAGGGTGGAATGAGCAGTTCTTC.

The CDR3 loop reads CASSQARTRGLRNTDTQYF. For the CDR3, the DNA is TGCGCCAGCAGCCAAGCCCGGACTAGGGGGTTGCGGAACACAGATACGCAGTATTTT. The chain joins TRBV4-1 to TRBJ2-3; tentatively, D is TRBD2 (7 bases). Germline assignment: CDR1 MGHRA and CDR2 YSYEKL. Trimming took 1 base from V and 2 from J, leaving 22 bases between them. This CDR3 contains 19 residues.

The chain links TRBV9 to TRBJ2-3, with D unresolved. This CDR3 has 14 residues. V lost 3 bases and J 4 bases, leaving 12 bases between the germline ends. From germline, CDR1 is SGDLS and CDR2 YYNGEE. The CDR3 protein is CASSALQYPDTQYF. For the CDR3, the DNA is TGTGCCAGCAGCGCGTTACAGTACCCAGATACGCAGTATTTT.

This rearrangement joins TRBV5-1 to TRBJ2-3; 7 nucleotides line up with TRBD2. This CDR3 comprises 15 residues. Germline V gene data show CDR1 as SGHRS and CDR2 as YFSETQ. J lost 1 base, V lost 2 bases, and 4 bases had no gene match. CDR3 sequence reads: CASSFGGSGTDTQYF. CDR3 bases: TGCGCCAGCAGCTTTGGCGGGAGCGGCACAGATACGCAGTATTTT.

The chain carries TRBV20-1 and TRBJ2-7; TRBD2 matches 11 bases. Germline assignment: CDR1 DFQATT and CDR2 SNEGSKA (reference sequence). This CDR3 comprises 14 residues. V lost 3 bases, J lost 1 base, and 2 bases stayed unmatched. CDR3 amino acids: CSASTSGRSYEQYF. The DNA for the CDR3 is TGCAGTGCTAGTACTAGCGGGAGATCCTACGAGCAGTACTTC.

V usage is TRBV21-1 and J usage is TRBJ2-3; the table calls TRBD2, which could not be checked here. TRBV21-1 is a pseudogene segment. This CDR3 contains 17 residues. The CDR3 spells CASSKAIGVPSTDTQYF. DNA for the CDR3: TGTGCCAGCAGCAAAGCAATCGGGGTTCCTAGCACAGATACGCAGTATTTT.

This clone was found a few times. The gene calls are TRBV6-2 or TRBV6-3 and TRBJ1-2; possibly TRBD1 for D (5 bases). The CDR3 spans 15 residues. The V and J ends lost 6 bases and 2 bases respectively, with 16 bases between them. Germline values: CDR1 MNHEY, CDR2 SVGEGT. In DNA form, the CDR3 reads TGTGCCAGCAGCCCCGAGACAGAGATCAACTATGGCTACACCTTC. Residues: CASSPETEINYGYTF.

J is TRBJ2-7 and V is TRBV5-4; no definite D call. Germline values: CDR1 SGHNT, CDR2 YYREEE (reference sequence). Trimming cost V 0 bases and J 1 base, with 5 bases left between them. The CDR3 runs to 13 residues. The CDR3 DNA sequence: TGTGCCAGCAGCTTGGACTATTCCTACGAGCAGTACTTC. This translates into CASSLDYSYEQYF. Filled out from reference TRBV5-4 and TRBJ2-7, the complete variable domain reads ETGVTQSPTHLIKTRGQQVTLRCSSQSGHNTVSWYQQALGQGPQFIFQYYREEENGRGNFPPRFSGLQFPNYSSELNVNALELDDSALYLCASSLDYSYEQYFGPGTRLTVT.

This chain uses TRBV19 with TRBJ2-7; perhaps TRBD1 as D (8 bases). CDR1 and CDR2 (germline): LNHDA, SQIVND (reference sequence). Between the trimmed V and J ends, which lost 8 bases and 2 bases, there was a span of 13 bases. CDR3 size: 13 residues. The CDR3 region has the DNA TGTGCCAGTGGACAGGGAGGGGCCTACGAGCAGTACTTC. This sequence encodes CASGQGGAYEQYF.

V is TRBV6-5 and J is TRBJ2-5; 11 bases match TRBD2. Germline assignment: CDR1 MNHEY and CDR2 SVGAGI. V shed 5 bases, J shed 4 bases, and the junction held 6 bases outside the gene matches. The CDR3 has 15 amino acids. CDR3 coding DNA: TGTGCCAGCAGTACCCCTAGCGGGAGGAGAGAGACCCAGTACTTC. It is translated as CASSTPSGRRETQYF.

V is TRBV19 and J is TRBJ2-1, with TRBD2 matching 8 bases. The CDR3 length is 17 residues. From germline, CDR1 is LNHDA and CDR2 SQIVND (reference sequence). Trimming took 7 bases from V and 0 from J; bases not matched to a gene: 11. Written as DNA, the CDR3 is TGTGCCAGTACCTGGGACGTCAGCGGGAGCTCCTACAATGAGCAGTTCTTC. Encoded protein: CASTWDVSGSSYNEQFF.